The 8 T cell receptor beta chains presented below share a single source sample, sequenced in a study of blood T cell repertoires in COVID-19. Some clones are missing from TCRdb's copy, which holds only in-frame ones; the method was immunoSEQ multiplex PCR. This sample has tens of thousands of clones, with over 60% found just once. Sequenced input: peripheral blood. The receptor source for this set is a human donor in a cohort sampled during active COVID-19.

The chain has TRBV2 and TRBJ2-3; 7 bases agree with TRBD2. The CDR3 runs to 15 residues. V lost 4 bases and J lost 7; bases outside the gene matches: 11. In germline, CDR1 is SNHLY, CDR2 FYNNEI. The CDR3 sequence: CASSVLTGGLNTQYF. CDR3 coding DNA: TGTGCCAGCAGTGTCTTAACGGGGGGTTTAAATACGCAGTATTTT.

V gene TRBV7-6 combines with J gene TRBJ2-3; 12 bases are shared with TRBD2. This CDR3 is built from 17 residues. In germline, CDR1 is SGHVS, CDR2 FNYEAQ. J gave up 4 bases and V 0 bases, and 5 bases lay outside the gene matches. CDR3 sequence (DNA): TGTGCCAGCAGCTTAGCCCCACTAGCGGGGGGCTCAGATACGCAGTATTTT. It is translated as CASSLAPLAGGSDTQYF.

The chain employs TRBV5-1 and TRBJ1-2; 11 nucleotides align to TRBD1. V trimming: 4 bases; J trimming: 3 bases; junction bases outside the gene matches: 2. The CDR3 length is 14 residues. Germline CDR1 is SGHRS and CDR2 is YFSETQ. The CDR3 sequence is CASSEDRGHYGYTF. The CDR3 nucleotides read TGCGCCAGCAGCGAGGACAGGGGGCACTATGGCTACACCTTC.

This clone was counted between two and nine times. The CDR3, as DNA: TGTGCCACCAGTGATTGGACAGGGTCGCATGGCTACACCTTC. Its protein is CATSDWTGSHGYTF. The chain recombines TRBV24-1 with TRBJ1-2; 8 bases are a match to TRBD1. This CDR3 region has 14 residues. The V gene's germline CDR1 is KGHDR and CDR2 SFDVKD. The trim removed 2 bases at V and 6 bases at J, leaving 4 bases unmatched.

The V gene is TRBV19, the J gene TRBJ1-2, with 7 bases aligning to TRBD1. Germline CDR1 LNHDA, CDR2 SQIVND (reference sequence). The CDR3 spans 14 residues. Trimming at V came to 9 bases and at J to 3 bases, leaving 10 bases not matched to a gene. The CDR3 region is CASSSTGFDYGYTF. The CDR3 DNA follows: TGTGCCAGCTCATCGACAGGGTTTGACTATGGCTACACCTTC.

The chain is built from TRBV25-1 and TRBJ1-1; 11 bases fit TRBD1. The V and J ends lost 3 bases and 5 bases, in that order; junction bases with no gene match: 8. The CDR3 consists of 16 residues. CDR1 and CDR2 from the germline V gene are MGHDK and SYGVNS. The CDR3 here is CASSDEDRGPGTEAFF. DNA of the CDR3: TGTGCCAGCAGTGATGAGGACAGGGGGCCGGGGACTGAAGCTTTCTTT. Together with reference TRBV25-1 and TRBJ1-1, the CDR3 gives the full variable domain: EADIYQTPRYLVIGTGKKITLECSQTMGHDKMYWYQQDPGMELHLIHYSYGVNSTEKGDLSSESTVSRIRTEHFPLTLESARPSHTSQYLCASSDEDRGPGTEAFFGQGTRLTVV.

CDR3 DNA: TGCGCCAGCAGCTTGGGGGGACAGGGGGCCGGTGGCTACACCTTC. Amino acid sequence: CASSLGGQGAGGYTF. The rearrangement links TRBV5-1 to TRBJ1-2, with 12 bases fitting TRBD1. V shed 0 bases and J 7 bases; nucleotides not matched to a gene: 4. The CDR3 runs to 15 residues. The germline CDR1 and CDR2 sequences are SGHRS and YFSETQ.

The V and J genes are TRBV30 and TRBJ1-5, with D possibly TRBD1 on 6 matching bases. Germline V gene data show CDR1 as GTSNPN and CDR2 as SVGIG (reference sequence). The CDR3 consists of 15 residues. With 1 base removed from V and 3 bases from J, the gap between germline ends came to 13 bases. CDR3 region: CAWSGTGTNNQPQHF. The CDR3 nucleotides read TGTGCCTGGAGTGGGACGGGGACAAACAATCAGCCCCAGCATTTT.